This T cell receptor (beta chain) was identified in a study of shared clonotypes between healthy human individuals. Study in general: CD8 memory received one plate per donor, CD8 naive two, CD4 memory three and CD4 naive three.

In the authors' methods: ImmunoSEQ gave junction-only sequences without quality scores, so filtering differed. The method was immunoSEQ multiplex PCR; TCRdb's version includes in-frame clones alone and lacks a portion of them. That table gives V, J and clone size, and the DNA gave D and trimming. The sample lists more than 2 million clones, 85% to 95% occurring once. As regards this clone: The sample carries other DNA sequences with the same CDR3.

In germline, CDR1 is MGHRA, CDR2 YSYEKL. With V trimmed by 0 bases and J by 0 bases, 4 bases remained unmatched. This CDR3 comprises 16 residues. The sequence was collected from a man aged 18-30 years in good health. The chain is built from TRBV4-1 and TRBJ2-7; TRBD2 aligns across 8 bases. Sequencing used naive CD4+ T cells sorted from blood. The sample's subset: CD45RA+ positively selected. CDR3 nucleotides: TGCGCCAGCAGCCAAGATAGGCTAGCGGGCTCCTACGAGCAGTACTTC. The encoded protein is CASSQDRLAGSYEQYF.